This T cell receptor beta chain appears in the sequencing data of a study of cytomegalovirus exposure and HLA in healthy donors. Notes on the study in general: Sequencing depth across donors, presence/absence analyses assumed, was roughly uniform.

Per the germline V gene, CDR1 is SGHRS and CDR2 is YFSETQ. Between the trimmed V and J ends, which lost 1 base and 0 bases, there was a span of 10 bases. This CDR3 has 15 amino acids. Only a few counts were recorded for this clone. The antigen remains unidentified. Researchers ran the PCR with 60 Vbeta and 13 Jbeta primers. Here immunoSEQ multiplex PCR was the method, and the copy in TCRdb shows in-frame clones only, minus some. Among roughly 190,000 clones listed, roughly 83% were seen once. At sampling all donors were nominally healthy, likely with unrecorded immune exposures. This clonotype originated in a woman aged 45-59 years in good health and CMV-seronegative. Sequencing used PBMCs. This chain links TRBV5-1 with TRBJ1-2; D is unresolved. The CDR3 region has the DNA TGCGCCAGCAGCTTGTCTGTCAGGACTAACTATGGCTACACCTTC. This translates into CASSLSVRTNYGYTF.